The 21 T cell receptor beta chains presented below share a single source sample, sequenced in a study of T-cell reconstitution after alpha-beta-depleted transplantation in children. The TCRbeta library incorporated unique molecular identifiers. From the PCR reads, TCRdb called clonotypes with MiXCR, one entry per CDR3 protein. The repertoire holds a few hundred thousand distinct CDR3 sequences, with 23% as singletons. The sequencing used PBMCs, mostly from graft donor cells, collected 180 days after TCRalphabeta/CD19-depleted stem cell transplant. These receptors were obtained from a male patient aged 10-17 years who had a stem cell transplant for acute lymphoblastic leukemia, so the T cells may come from the graft donor.

There are a few counts of this clonotype. The chain has TRBV5-1 and TRBJ2-2, with a weak D call TRBD2 (5 bases). CDR3 length: 15 amino acids. Trimming left V 1 base short and J 4 bases short, with 11 bases between. In germline, CDR1 is SGHRS, CDR2 YFSETQ. The chain's CDR3 is CASSLRSSSTGELFF. The CDR3 coding sequence is TGCGCCAGCAGCTTGCGATCTAGCAGCACCGGGGAGCTGTTTTTT.

J is TRBJ1-2 and V is TRBV12-3 or TRBV12-4; no clear D. V lost 2 bases to trimming and J lost 8 bases, with 12 bases between them. This CDR3 spans 13 amino acids. The CDR3 is CASSLRQDKGYTF. In DNA form, the CDR3 reads TGTGCCAGCAGTTTACGTCAGGATAAGGGCTACACCTTC.

CDR3 DNA: TGCAGTGCCAGAAAAATAAGCGGGAGGAAAGATACGCAGTATTTT. Protein: CSARKISGRKDTQYF. V usage is TRBV20-1 and J usage is TRBJ2-3; 9 bases fit TRBD2. The CDR3 is 15 amino acids. In germline, CDR1 is DFQATT, CDR2 SNEGSKA (reference sequence). Trimming cost V 6 bases and J 5 bases; bases outside gene matches: 12.

In its sample, this clonotype was seen a few times. The rearrangement links TRBV25-1 to TRBJ1-3; unclear D gene. The CDR3 is 14 amino acids. Germline assignment: CDR1 MGHDK and CDR2 SYGVNS. Trimming removed 4 bases from V and 7 bases from J, with 14 bases in between. In nucleotides, the CDR3 is TGTGCCAGCAGTGTGGCCCTAAACGGGAACACCATATATTTT. Its translation: CASSVALNGNTIYF.

V usage is TRBV5-1 and J usage is TRBJ2-1, with 10 bases lining up with TRBD2. J was trimmed by 4 bases and V by 4 bases; bases with no gene match: 11. This CDR3 region has 17 residues. Per germline, CDR1 SGHRS and CDR2 YFSETQ. For the CDR3, the DNA is TGCGCCAGCAGCCTAGCTAGCGGGAGCTCCCGATACAATGAGCAGTTCTTC. Protein sequence: CASSLASGSSRYNEQFF.

The table lists this clonotype with a few counts. The CDR3 region is CATSDFLGGGNNEQFF. The CDR3 coding sequence is TGTGCCACCAGTGATTTTTTGGGAGGTGGGAACAATGAGCAGTTCTTC. The V and J genes are TRBV24-1 and TRBJ2-1; a weak D match, TRBD2 (6 bases). The V end was cut by 1 base, the J end by 5 bases, with 14 bases between. CDR1 and CDR2 (germline): KGHDR, SFDVKD. The CDR3 sequence is 16 residues long.

V and J are TRBV7-6 and TRBJ1-1, with 7 bases aligning to TRBD1. CDR3 length equals 19 residues. The V segment lost 0 bases and the J segment 2 bases; nucleotides outside the gene matches: 15. The germline CDR1 and CDR2 sequences are SGHVS and FNYEAQ. In DNA form, the CDR3 reads TGTGCCAGCAGCTTAGCGGATGGAGGGGGCTTCGGGGGAAACACTGAAGCTTTCTTT. The encoded protein is CASSLADGGGFGGNTEAFF.

The table lists this clonotype with a few counts. This chain connects TRBV27 to TRBJ2-5, with 11 nucleotides matching TRBD1. V trimming: 4 bases; J trimming: 5 bases; junction bases outside the gene matches: 6. Germline assignment: CDR1 MNHEY and CDR2 SMNVEV (reference sequence). The CDR3 sequence is 15 residues long. The CDR3 reads CASSSWTGGEETQYF. CDR3 DNA sequence: TGTGCCAGCAGTTCCTGGACAGGGGGCGAGGAGACCCAGTACTTC.

The chain joins TRBV29-1 to TRBJ2-7; TRBD2 matches at 14 bases. V shed 3 bases and J 2 bases; nucleotides not matched to a gene: 3. Germline V gives CDR1 SQVTM, CDR2 ANQGSEA. The CDR3 has 15 amino acids. CDR3 DNA sequence: TGCAGCGTTGAGGGGACTAGCGGGAGTACCTACGAGCAGTACTTC. Protein sequence: CSVEGTSGSTYEQYF.

The J gene is TRBJ1-2, the V gene TRBV5-6; D is undetermined. Deletions cut 5 bases from V and 8 bases from J, with 16 bases between. This CDR3 has 13 residues. Looked up from germline, CDR1 is SGHDT and CDR2 is YYEEEE. The CDR3: CASSYDPFFGYTF. Written as DNA, the CDR3 is TGTGCCAGCAGTTATGATCCCTTCTTCGGCTACACCTTC. The complete variable domain, with remaining parts taken from reference TRBV5-6 and TRBJ1-2, reads DAGVTQSPTHLIKTRGQQVTLRCSPKSGHDTVSWYQQALGQGPQFIFQYYEEEERQRGNFPDRFSGHQFPNYSSELNVNALLLGDSALYLCASSYDPFFGYTFGSGTRLTVV.

This clonotype was found a few times. For the CDR3, the DNA is TGTGCCAGCAGCTTAGTGGGGGCGGGAGGGCTTTACAATGAGCAGTTCTTC. Protein sequence: CASSLVGAGGLYNEQFF. V gene TRBV7-6 combines with J gene TRBJ2-1, with TRBD2 identical over 9 bases. Losses at the gene ends were 1 base for V and 4 bases for J; bases not matched to a gene: 8. Germline loops: CDR1 SGHVS, CDR2 FNYEAQ. The CDR3 length is 17 residues. The full variable domain, completed using reference TRBV7-6 and TRBJ2-1, is GAGVSQSPRYKVTKRGQDVALRCDPISGHVSLYWYRQALGQGPEFLTYFNYEAQQDKSGLPNDRFSAERPEGSISTLTIQRTEQRDSAMYRCASSLVGAGGLYNEQFFGPGTRLTVL.

This chain uses TRBV6-1 with TRBJ2-1; 7 nucleotides agree with TRBD2. The V and J ends lost 6 bases and 0 bases, in that order; junction bases with no gene match: 5. The CDR3 loop spans 15 amino acids. Per the germline V gene, CDR1 is MNHNS and CDR2 is SASEGT. The CDR3 region has the DNA TGTGCCAGCAGGGGAAGCGGGAACTCCTACAATGAGCAGTTCTTC. Protein sequence: CASRGSGNSYNEQFF.

This clonotype was observed at least ten times. The V and J genes are TRBV28 and TRBJ1-4, with a weak D call TRBD1 (5 bases). Germline V gives CDR1 MDHEN, CDR2 SYDVKM. This CDR3 spans 12 amino acids. With 0 bases removed from V and 11 bases from J, the gap between germline ends came to 7 bases. CDR3 amino acids: CASSLWGEKLFF. DNA for the CDR3: TGTGCCAGCAGTTTATGGGGGGAGAAACTGTTTTTT.

Ten or more counts support this clonotype. The chain joins TRBV5-1 to TRBJ2-5, with 8 bases identical to TRBD1. Germline lookup yields CDR1 SGHRS and CDR2 YFSETQ. J was trimmed by 4 bases and V by 7 bases; bases with no gene match: 3. The length of the CDR3 is 12 residues. CDR3 sequence: CASRDRGETQYF. As DNA, the CDR3 is TGCGCCAGCCGCGACAGGGGAGAGACCCAGTACTTC.

The chain employs TRBV18 and TRBJ1-4, with unresolved D. Germline V gene lookup returns CDR1 KGHSH and CDR2 LQKENI. The V and J ends lost 1 base and 6 bases respectively, with 9 bases between them. The CDR3 contains 14 residues. DNA for the CDR3: TGTGCCAGCTCACCACGGAGCGGAGATGAAAAACTGTTTTTT. Protein: CASSPRSGDEKLFF.

V and J are TRBV4-1 and TRBJ2-2; D is unclear. Germline assignment: CDR1 MGHRA and CDR2 YSYEKL. This CDR3 spans 15 amino acids. Trimming removed 5 bases at V and 2 bases at J, with 12 bases between. The chain's CDR3 is CASSSPSFNTGELFF. For the CDR3, the DNA is TGCGCCAGCAGCTCTCCCTCCTTCAACACCGGGGAGCTGTTTTTT.

The chain is built from TRBV2 and TRBJ1-6; the D is unclear. V lost 1 base and J 16 bases, leaving 14 bases between the germline ends. CDR1 is SNHLY and CDR2 is FYNNEI in the germline V gene. The CDR3 has 13 amino acids. In DNA form, the CDR3 reads TGTGCCAGCAGTGAAGTGGCAGTCATTATGCTCCACTTT. This translates into CASSEVAVIMLHF.

The V call is TRBV12-3 or TRBV12-4, the J call TRBJ1-4; no clear D. The V gene lost 3 bases and the J gene lost 4 bases, with 12 bases spanning the gap. This CDR3 has 15 residues. CDR3 nucleotide sequence: TGTGCCAGCAGTTTTGGGATTCAGCTTAATGAAAAACTGTTTTTT. Its translation is CASSFGIQLNEKLFF.

There are a few counts of this clonotype. The V and J genes are TRBV4-1 and TRBJ2-5; D possibly corresponds to TRBD1 (6 bases). Per the germline V gene, CDR1 is MGHRA and CDR2 is YSYEKL. The CDR3 has 12 residues. Trimming pared 4 bases from V and 5 bases from J, leaving 8 bases between. The CDR3 bases are TGCGCCAGCAGCCCCCAGGGGGAGACCCAGTACTTC. It codes for CASSPQGETQYF.

This clonotype was seen a few times. The chain uses TRBV4-1 and TRBJ2-7; D gene unclear. The length of the CDR3 is 13 residues. Germline V gene sequence: CDR1 MGHRA, CDR2 YSYEKL. The V end was cut by 4 bases, the J end by 0 bases, with 7 bases between. The CDR3 loop reads CASSRSPSYEQYF. Written as DNA, the CDR3 is TGCGCCAGCAGCCGCTCGCCCTCCTACGAGCAGTACTTC.

This sequence joins TRBV25-1 and TRBJ1-4; D is undetermined. CDR1 is MGHDK and CDR2 is SYGVNS in the germline V gene. Trimming stripped 0 bases from V and 5 bases from J, with 4 bases between. The CDR3 consists of 13 residues. The CDR3 DNA sequence: TGTGCCAGCAGTGAATACGTAAATGAAAAACTGTTTTTT. Amino acids: CASSEYVNEKLFF.